The table lists the clone carrying this T cell receptor beta chain with a count of one. Its antigen is as yet unknown. The data originate from a study of T cells in Graves' hyperthyroidism and ophthalmopathy. The investigators amplified TCR beta CDR3 regions from RNA transcripts. When the TCR CDR3 underwent first-round RT-PCR, the HTBI primer set was used. MiXCR, run by TCRdb on the multiplex PCR reads, gives a single entry per CDR3 protein. The table shows hundreds of thousands of distinct CDR3 sequences, with under 20% occurring only once. Germline CDR1 and CDR2: MDHEN and SYDVKM. After removal of 4 bases from V and 5 bases from J, the junction contained 2 bases not matched to a gene. The CDR3 runs 14 residues. Study-level findings and limits: Most clonotypes expanded in the thyroid (above 0.001) were also present in blood.

The receptor comes from a woman aged 18-29 years with Graves' hyperthyroidism. The sequencing input was blood. The genes are TRBV28 and TRBJ2-2, with 9 positions matching TRBD1. The CDR3: CASSSGQGTGELFF. The CDR3 DNA is TGTGCCAGCAGTTCGGGACAGGGAACCGGGGAGCTGTTTTTT.